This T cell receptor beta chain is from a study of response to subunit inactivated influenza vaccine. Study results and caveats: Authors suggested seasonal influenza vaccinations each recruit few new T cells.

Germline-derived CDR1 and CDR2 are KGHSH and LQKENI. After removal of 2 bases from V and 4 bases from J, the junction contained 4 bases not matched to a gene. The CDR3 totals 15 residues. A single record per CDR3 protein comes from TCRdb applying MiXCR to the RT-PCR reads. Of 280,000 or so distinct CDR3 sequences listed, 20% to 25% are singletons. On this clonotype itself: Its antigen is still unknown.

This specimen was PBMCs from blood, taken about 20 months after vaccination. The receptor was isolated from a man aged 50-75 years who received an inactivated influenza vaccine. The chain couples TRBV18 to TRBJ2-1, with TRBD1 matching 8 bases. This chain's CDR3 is CASSPTGGQYNEQFF. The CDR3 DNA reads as TGTGCCAGCTCACCAACAGGGGGACAATACAATGAGCAGTTCTTC.